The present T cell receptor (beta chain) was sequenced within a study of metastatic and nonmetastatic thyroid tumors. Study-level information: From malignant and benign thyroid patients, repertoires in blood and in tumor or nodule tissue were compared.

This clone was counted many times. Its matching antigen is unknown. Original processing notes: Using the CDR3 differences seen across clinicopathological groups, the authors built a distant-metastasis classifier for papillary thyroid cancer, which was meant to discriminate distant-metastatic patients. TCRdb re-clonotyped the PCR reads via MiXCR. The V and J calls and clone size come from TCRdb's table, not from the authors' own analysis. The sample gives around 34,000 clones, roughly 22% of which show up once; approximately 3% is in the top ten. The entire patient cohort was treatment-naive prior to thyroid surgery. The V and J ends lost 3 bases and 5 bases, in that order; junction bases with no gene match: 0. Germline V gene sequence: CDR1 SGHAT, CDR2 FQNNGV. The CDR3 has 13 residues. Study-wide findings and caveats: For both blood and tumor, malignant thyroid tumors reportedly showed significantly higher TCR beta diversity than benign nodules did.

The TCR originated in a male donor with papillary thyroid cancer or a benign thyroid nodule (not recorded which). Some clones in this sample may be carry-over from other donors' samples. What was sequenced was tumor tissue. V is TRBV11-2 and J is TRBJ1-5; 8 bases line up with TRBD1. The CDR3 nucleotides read TGTGCCAGCAGCTTGGACAGGGATCAGCCCCAGCATTTT. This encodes CASSLDRDQPQHF. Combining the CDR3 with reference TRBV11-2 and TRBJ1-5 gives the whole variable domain EAGVAQSPRYKIIEKRQSVAFWCNPISGHATLYWYQQILGQGPKLLIQFQNNGVVDDSQLPKDRFSAERLKGVDSTLKIQPAKLEDSAVYLCASSLDRDQPQHFGDGTRLSIL.